This T cell receptor beta chain was sequenced for a study of cytomegalovirus exposure and HLA in healthy donors. While unrecorded immune exposures were likely, the donors were nominally healthy when sampled. There was no recording of CMV serostatus for this donor. PCR was performed using 60 Vbeta and 13 Jbeta primers. Measured with immunoSEQ multiplex PCR; TCRdb has only the in-frame clones, and not every one. The sample has more than 130,000 clones, 73% seen once. The CDR3 totals 14 residues. Germline CDR1 SGHTA, CDR2 FQGTGA. Trimming removed 4 bases from V and 4 bases from J; junction bases left unmatched: 5.

Material: PBMCs. The chain uses TRBV7-3 and TRBJ2-5; 8 positions agree with TRBD1. This clonotype was obtained from a human donor in good health. In nucleotides, the CDR3 is TGTGCCAGCAGCTCGGGACAGGCCTCAGAGACCCAGTACTTC. Its protein product is CASSSGQASETQYF.